The rows below give T cell receptor beta chains drawn from one sample of a study of T cell responses to AZD1222 COVID-19 vaccine. Only in-frame clones appear in the TCRdb table, and some are missing; sequencing was by immunoSEQ multiplex PCR. In the table there are about 120,000 clones, about 90% of which are singletons. Sequences were derived from peripheral blood, sampled 28 days after the second AZD1222 dose. Source of these receptors: an adult who received the AZD1222 COVID-19 vaccine. The CDR3 runs from the conserved cysteine through the conserved F or W. The D gene is left open where the match is weak. Some rows have no size entry. The others give once, few or many, or a class for an expanded clone.

D gene: TRBD2; CDR3 length: 13; clone size: .; J gene: TRBJ2-2; V gene: TRBV23-1; CDR3 protein: CASSGRRNGELFF; CDR3 DNA: TGCGCCAGTAGCGGGAGGAGGAACGGGGAGCTGTTTTTT
D gene: .; CDR3 length: 13; clone size: .; J gene: TRBJ2-6; V gene: TRBV5-6; CDR3 protein: CASSAGTASVLTF; CDR3 DNA: TGTGCCAGCAGCGCCGGGACTGCAAGCGTCCTGACTTTC
D gene: .; CDR3 length: 16; clone size: .; J gene: TRBJ2-2; V gene: TRBV4-2; CDR3 protein: CASSQEIAAGTGELFF; CDR3 DNA: TGTGCCAGCAGCCAGGAAATCGCGGCTGGCACCGGGGAGCTGTTTTTT
D gene: .; CDR3 length: 12; clone size: .; J gene: TRBJ1-2; V gene: TRBV24-1; CDR3 protein: CATSGGAKGYTF; CDR3 DNA: TGTGCCACCAGTGGAGGGGCTAAGGGCTACACCTTC
D gene: .; CDR3 length: 13; clone size: .; J gene: TRBJ1-2; V gene: TRBV30; CDR3 protein: CAWSVGGEYGYTF; CDR3 DNA: TGTGCCTGGAGTGTAGGCGGGGAATATGGCTACACCTTC
D gene: .; CDR3 length: 15; clone size: .; J gene: TRBJ1-4; V gene: TRBV19; CDR3 protein: CASRTVGATNEKLFF; CDR3 DNA: TGTGCCAGTAGGACCGTGGGGGCGACTAATGAAAAACTGTTTTTT
D gene: TRBD1; CDR3 length: 10; clone size: once; J gene: TRBJ2-5; V gene: TRBV28; CDR3 protein: CASSDRDQYF; CDR3 DNA: TGTGCCAGCAGCGACAGGGATCAGTACTTC
D gene: TRBD1; CDR3 length: 14; clone size: .; J gene: TRBJ2-3; V gene: TRBV2; CDR3 protein: CASSGTGGTDTQYF; CDR3 DNA: TGTGCCAGCAGTGGGACAGGGGGCACAGATACGCAGTATTTT
D gene: .; CDR3 length: 15; clone size: .; J gene: TRBJ1-3; V gene: TRBV18; CDR3 protein: CASSPGASSGNTIYF; CDR3 DNA: TGTGCCAGCTCACCCGGGGCAAGCTCTGGAAACACCATATATTTT
D gene: .; CDR3 length: 13; clone size: .; J gene: TRBJ2-7; V gene: TRBV5-4; CDR3 protein: CASSFRGSYEQYF; CDR3 DNA: TGTGCCAGCAGCTTCCGGGGCTCCTACGAGCAGTACTTC
D gene: .; CDR3 length: 12; clone size: once; J gene: TRBJ2-7; V gene: TRBV2; CDR3 protein: CAEGKGFFEQYF; CDR3 DNA: TGTGCCGAGGGGAAGGGATTTTTCGAGCAGTACTTC
D gene: TRBD1; CDR3 length: 15; clone size: .; J gene: TRBJ1-4; V gene: TRBV7-9; CDR3 protein: CASSRRDRGGEKLFF; CDR3 DNA: TGTGCCAGCAGCCGGAGGGACAGAGGCGGTGAAAAACTGTTTTTT
D gene: .; CDR3 length: 18; clone size: .; J gene: TRBJ1-5; V gene: TRBV18; CDR3 protein: CASSRTGLRVNSNQPQHF; CDR3 DNA: TGTGCCAGCTCACGTACAGGGTTGAGGGTGAATAGCAATCAGCCCCAGCATTTT
D gene: TRBD1; CDR3 length: 17; clone size: .; J gene: TRBJ2-1; V gene: TRBV3-1/TRBV3-2; CDR3 protein: CASSQVSGGSSYNEQFF; CDR3 DNA: TGTGCCAGCAGCCAAGTTTCAGGGGGAAGCTCCTACAATGAGCAGTTCTTC
D gene: TRBD2; CDR3 length: 16; clone size: .; J gene: TRBJ2-3; V gene: TRBV27; CDR3 protein: CASSLFWRERIDTQYF; CDR3 DNA: TGTGCCAGCAGTTTGTTTTGGCGGGAGAGGATAGATACGCAGTATTTT
D gene: TRBD1; CDR3 length: 13; clone size: .; J gene: TRBJ2-7; V gene: TRBV14; CDR3 protein: CASSQYRGYEQYF; CDR3 DNA: TGTGCCAGCAGCCAATACAGGGGATACGAGCAGTACTTC
D gene: TRBD2; CDR3 length: 14; clone size: .; J gene: TRBJ2-2; V gene: TRBV5-1; CDR3 protein: CASSFSGRTGELFF; CDR3 DNA: TGCGCCAGCAGCTTTAGCGGGAGGACCGGGGAGCTGTTTTTT
D gene: .; CDR3 length: 11; clone size: .; J gene: TRBJ2-7; V gene: TRBV7-9; CDR3 protein: CASSLVYEQYF; CDR3 DNA: TGTGCCAGCAGCTTAGTCTACGAGCAGTACTTC
D gene: TRBD1; CDR3 length: 13; clone size: .; J gene: TRBJ1-4; V gene: TRBV5-6; CDR3 protein: CASSVGQWGKLFF; CDR3 DNA: TGTGCCAGCAGCGTGGGACAGTGGGGAAAACTGTTTTTT
D gene: .; CDR3 length: 13; clone size: .; J gene: TRBJ1-2; V gene: TRBV6-2/TRBV6-3; CDR3 protein: CASSYSDPPGYTF; CDR3 DNA: TGTGCCAGCAGTTACTCAGACCCCCCGGGCTACACCTTC
D gene: .; CDR3 length: 13; clone size: .; J gene: TRBJ2-7; V gene: TRBV6-5; CDR3 protein: CASKPVSSYEQYF; CDR3 DNA: TGTGCCAGCAAGCCAGTTAGCTCCTACGAGCAGTACTTC
D gene: .; CDR3 length: 15; clone size: .; J gene: TRBJ2-7; V gene: TRBV25-1; CDR3 protein: CASSEQGHSSYEQYF; CDR3 DNA: TGTGCCAGCAGTGAACAGGGTCACAGCTCCTACGAGCAGTACTTC
D gene: TRBD2; CDR3 length: 16; clone size: .; J gene: TRBJ2-5; V gene: TRBV7-9; CDR3 protein: CASSPGLAGGGETQYF; CDR3 DNA: TGTGCCAGCAGCCCCGGACTAGCGGGAGGAGGCGAGACCCAGTACTTC
D gene: .; CDR3 length: 20; clone size: .; J gene: TRBJ2-3; V gene: TRBV18; CDR3 protein: CASSLLRSLRTDRRTDTQYF; CDR3 DNA: TGTGCCAGCTCCCTCTTGAGATCGTTAAGGACAGATCGACGCACAGATACGCAGTATTTT
D gene: .; CDR3 length: 14; clone size: .; J gene: TRBJ1-3; V gene: TRBV19; CDR3 protein: CASTGPNSGNTIYF; CDR3 DNA: TGTGCCAGTACCGGACCGAACTCTGGAAACACCATATATTTT
D gene: .; CDR3 length: 11; clone size: .; J gene: TRBJ2-7; V gene: TRBV28; CDR3 protein: CASSLGYEQYF; CDR3 DNA: TGTGCCAGCAGTTTAGGGTACGAGCAGTACTTC
D gene: .; CDR3 length: 15; clone size: .; J gene: TRBJ1-3; V gene: TRBV27; CDR3 protein: CASSRTRATGNTIYF; CDR3 DNA: TGTGCCAGCAGTAGGACAAGGGCGACTGGAAACACCATATATTTT
D gene: TRBD1; CDR3 length: 13; clone size: .; J gene: TRBJ1-2; V gene: TRBV29-1; CDR3 protein: CSVEPGQAYGYTF; CDR3 DNA: TGCAGCGTTGAACCGGGACAGGCCTATGGCTACACCTTC
D gene: .; CDR3 length: 14; clone size: once; J gene: TRBJ1-2; V gene: TRBV7-9; CDR3 protein: CASSSTGAGGGYTF; CDR3 DNA: TGTGCCAGCAGCTCAACCGGGGCCGGCGGAGGCTACACCTTC
D gene: .; CDR3 length: 15; clone size: .; J gene: TRBJ2-1; V gene: TRBV28; CDR3 protein: CASRMMGGLYNEQFF; CDR3 DNA: TGTGCCAGCAGGATGATGGGCGGTTTGTACAATGAGCAGTTCTTC
D gene: TRBD1; CDR3 length: 15; clone size: .; J gene: TRBJ2-7; V gene: TRBV18; CDR3 protein: CASSPGQGKLHEQYF; CDR3 DNA: TGTGCCAGCTCCCCGGGACAGGGAAAGCTCCACGAGCAGTACTTC
D gene: TRBD1; CDR3 length: 16; clone size: .; J gene: TRBJ1-5; V gene: TRBV19; CDR3 protein: CASTGTGVWGNQPQHF; CDR3 DNA: TGTGCCAGTACCGGGACAGGGGTATGGGGCAATCAGCCCCAGCATTTT
D gene: TRBD1; CDR3 length: 13; clone size: .; J gene: TRBJ1-1; V gene: TRBV7-9; CDR3 protein: CAMTGGEHTEAFF; CDR3 DNA: TGTGCCATGACAGGGGGCGAGCACACTGAAGCTTTCTTT
D gene: .; CDR3 length: 17; clone size: .; J gene: TRBJ1-6; V gene: TRBV7-9; CDR3 protein: CASSSIRDGKIYSPLHF; CDR3 DNA: TGTGCCAGCAGCTCGATAAGGGACGGTAAAATTTATTCACCCCTCCACTTT
D gene: .; CDR3 length: 13; clone size: .; J gene: TRBJ1-3; V gene: TRBV15; CDR3 protein: CATSRETGNTIYF; CDR3 DNA: TGTGCCACCAGCAGGGAAACAGGAAACACCATATATTTT
D gene: .; CDR3 length: 13; clone size: .; J gene: TRBJ2-5; V gene: TRBV15; CDR3 protein: CATSRQLQETQYF; CDR3 DNA: TGTGCCACCTCTAGACAGCTTCAAGAGACCCAGTACTTC
D gene: .; CDR3 length: 11; clone size: .; J gene: TRBJ2-7; V gene: TRBV3-1/TRBV3-2; CDR3 protein: CASSRNYEQYF; CDR3 DNA: TGTGCCAGCAGCCGTAACTACGAGCAGTACTTC
D gene: .; CDR3 length: 14; clone size: .; J gene: TRBJ1-3; V gene: TRBV19; CDR3 protein: CASKALTSGNTIYF; CDR3 DNA: TGTGCCAGTAAGGCCCTAACCTCTGGAAACACCATATATTTT
D gene: TRBD1; CDR3 length: 14; clone size: .; J gene: TRBJ1-2; V gene: TRBV15; CDR3 protein: CATSRGTGGSGYTF; CDR3 DNA: TGTGCCACCAGCAGAGGGACAGGGGGCTCTGGCTACACCTTC
D gene: .; CDR3 length: 13; clone size: .; J gene: TRBJ2-1; V gene: TRBV10-1; CDR3 protein: CASSGGNYNEQFF; CDR3 DNA: TGCGCCAGCAGTGGGGGAAACTACAATGAGCAGTTCTTC
D gene: .; CDR3 length: 12; clone size: .; J gene: TRBJ1-1; V gene: TRBV5-8; CDR3 protein: CASSLLNTEAFF; CDR3 DNA: TGTGCCAGCAGCTTGTTGAACACTGAAGCTTTCTTT
D gene: .; CDR3 length: 16; clone size: .; J gene: TRBJ2-3; V gene: TRBV28; CDR3 protein: CASSWGGTGRGDTQYF; CDR3 DNA: TGTGCCAGCAGTTGGGGCGGGACGGGACGAGGAGATACGCAGTATTTT
D gene: .; CDR3 length: 13; clone size: once; J gene: TRBJ1-2; V gene: TRBV29-1; CDR3 protein: CSVDKGEGYGYTF; CDR3 DNA: TGCAGCGTTGATAAGGGGGAGGGCTATGGCTACACCTTC
D gene: TRBD1; CDR3 length: 15; clone size: .; J gene: TRBJ2-7; V gene: TRBV6-5; CDR3 protein: CASSYDRGRSYEQYF; CDR3 DNA: TGTGCCAGCAGTTACGACAGGGGACGATCCTACGAGCAGTACTTC
D gene: .; CDR3 length: 15; clone size: once; J gene: TRBJ1-1; V gene: TRBV27; CDR3 protein: CASSGVGVGNTEAFF; CDR3 DNA: TGTGCCAGCAGTGGGGTGGGGGTCGGGAACACTGAAGCTTTCTTT
D gene: .; CDR3 length: 17; clone size: .; J gene: TRBJ2-2; V gene: TRBV7-3; CDR3 protein: CASSLTGGTFGTGELFF; CDR3 DNA: TGTGCCAGCAGCTTAACAGGGGGGACCTTCGGCACCGGGGAGCTGTTTTTT
D gene: .; CDR3 length: 14; clone size: .; J gene: TRBJ1-2; V gene: TRBV7-2; CDR3 protein: CASSLEAKGYGYTF; CDR3 DNA: TGTGCCAGCAGCTTAGAGGCCAAGGGATATGGCTACACCTTC
D gene: TRBD1; CDR3 length: 14; clone size: .; J gene: TRBJ1-2; V gene: TRBV7-2; CDR3 protein: CASTAAHRGNGYTF; CDR3 DNA: TGTGCCAGCACGGCGGCCCACAGGGGAAATGGCTACACCTTC
D gene: .; CDR3 length: 13; clone size: .; J gene: TRBJ1-1; V gene: TRBV25-1; CDR3 protein: CASNRGPNTEAFF; CDR3 DNA: TGTGCCAGCAACCGGGGGCCGAACACTGAAGCTTTCTTT
D gene: .; CDR3 length: 15; clone size: .; J gene: TRBJ2-5; V gene: TRBV28; CDR3 protein: CASSYGGGDGETQYF; CDR3 DNA: TGTGCCAGCAGTTACGGAGGGGGCGACGGAGAGACCCAGTACTTC
D gene: TRBD2; CDR3 length: 15; clone size: .; J gene: TRBJ2-7; V gene: TRBV10-1; CDR3 protein: CASSESNSGSYEQYF; CDR3 DNA: TGCGCCAGCAGTGAGTCGAATAGCGGGAGCTACGAGCAGTACTTC
D gene: TRBD2; CDR3 length: 16; clone size: .; J gene: TRBJ2-3; V gene: TRBV5-1; CDR3 protein: CASSVGLREGTDTQYF; CDR3 DNA: TGCGCCAGCAGCGTGGGGTTGAGGGAGGGGACAGATACGCAGTATTTT
D gene: TRBD1; CDR3 length: 14; clone size: .; J gene: TRBJ2-7; V gene: TRBV7-3; CDR3 protein: CASSPTTGVYEQYF; CDR3 DNA: TGTGCCAGCAGCCCTACGACAGGGGTCTACGAGCAGTACTTC
D gene: .; CDR3 length: 14; clone size: .; J gene: TRBJ2-3; V gene: TRBV2; CDR3 protein: CASSVDGYTDTQYF; CDR3 DNA: TGTGCCAGCAGTGTTGACGGATACACAGATACGCAGTATTTT
D gene: TRBD2; CDR3 length: 19; clone size: .; J gene: TRBJ2-3; V gene: TRBV19; CDR3 protein: CASSIILAELKRGADTQYF; CDR3 DNA: TGTGCCAGTAGCATAATACTAGCGGAATTGAAAAGGGGAGCAGATACGCAGTATTTT
D gene: .; CDR3 length: 15; clone size: .; J gene: TRBJ2-7; V gene: TRBV28; CDR3 protein: CASSTWTTYSYEQYF; CDR3 DNA: TGTGCCAGCAGCACATGGACTACTTACTCCTACGAGCAGTACTTC
D gene: .; CDR3 length: 15; clone size: .; J gene: TRBJ1-5; V gene: TRBV28; CDR3 protein: CASSLIPPGIQPQHF; CDR3 DNA: TGTGCCAGCAGTTTAATACCACCTGGGATCCAGCCCCAGCATTTT
D gene: .; CDR3 length: 11; clone size: once; J gene: TRBJ1-1; V gene: TRBV2; CDR3 protein: CAGRMNTEAFF; CDR3 DNA: TGTGCCGGCCGGATGAACACTGAAGCTTTCTTT
D gene: .; CDR3 length: 15; clone size: .; J gene: TRBJ1-3; V gene: TRBV7-9; CDR3 protein: CASSPLGGSGNTIYF; CDR3 DNA: TGTGCCAGCAGCCCACTCGGGGGCTCTGGAAACACCATATATTTT
D gene: .; CDR3 length: 11; clone size: .; J gene: TRBJ1-2; V gene: TRBV20-1; CDR3 protein: CSALGGNGYTF; CDR3 DNA: TGCAGTGCCCTCGGGGGGAATGGCTACACCTTC